The rows below give T cell receptor beta chains drawn from one sample of a study of T cells in Graves' hyperthyroidism and ophthalmopathy. TCRdb re-analysed the multiplex PCR reads in MiXCR, keeping a single row per CDR3 protein. This table holds roughly 260,000 distinct CDR3 sequences, just over 14% found once. The source material was blood. These receptors all come from a woman aged 40 to 50 with Graves' hyperthyroidism that later progressed to Graves' ophthalmopathy. Each CDR3 is given with its conserved first and last residue. A D gene is named only where the DNA matches it firmly. Only some rows state a clone size, as once, few, many or a class for expanded clones.

d_call	clone_size	v_call	j_call	cdr3_length	cdr3_nt	cdr3_aa
TRBD2	many	TRBV4-2	TRBJ2-1	16	TGTGCCAGCAGCCACTCAGGGGCTAGCGGGAACAATGAGCAGTTCTTC	CASSHSGASGNNEQFF
NA	many	TRBV6-2/TRBV6-3	TRBJ1-1	15	TGTGCCACCGGGTTCTGGAGGAAGTCCCCCTTGGAGGCTTTCTTT	CATGFWRKSPLEAFF
NA	NA	TRBV29-1	TRBJ1-1	13	TGCGGCGTTGATTCTGAGGGAAGCACTGAAGCTTTCTTT	CGVDSEGSTEAFF
TRBD2	many	TRBV5-5	TRBJ2-3	19	TGTGCCAGCAGCCCGGAGGGCACTAGCGGGAGGTGGAGCACAGATACGCAGTATTTT	CASSPEGTSGRWSTDTQYF
NA	many	TRBV12-3/TRBV12-4	TRBJ1-5	14	TGTGCCAGCAGTTTGAGCAGGGGCAATCAGCCCCAGCATTTT	CASSLSRGNQPQHF
TRBD1	many	TRBV11-2	TRBJ2-5	14	TGTGCCAGCAGCAACCTGACAGGGCGAGAGACCCAGTACTTC	CASSNLTGRETQYF
NA	NA	TRBV5-5	TRBJ2-3	16	TGTGCCAGCCGGACCCAGGCCCTTCTTAGCACAGATACGCAGTATTTT	CASRTQALLSTDTQYF
TRBD2	many	TRBV29-1	TRBJ2-3	15	TGCAGCGCCCCGGGACTAAACGAACCTCCAGATACGCAGTATTTT	CSAPGLNEPPDTQYF
TRBD2	many	TRBV3-1	TRBJ2-7	15	TGTGCCAGCAGCCAAGCCAGCGGGAGGGCCGAAGAGCAGTACTTC	CASSQASGRAEEQYF
NA	many	TRBV2	TRBJ2-1	13	TGTGCCAGCAGTTTTACTAGGGTCGGTGAGCAGTTCTTC	CASSFTRVGEQFF
NA	many	TRBV11-2	TRBJ2-3	14	TGTGCCAGCAGCTTAGAGCCCCGCACAGATACGCAGTATTTT	CASSLEPRTDTQYF
NA	few	TRBV24-1	TRBJ2-3	13	TGTGCCACCAGTGATTTGGAGGCGGGGCCGCAGTATTTT	CATSDLEAGPQYF
NA	many	TRBV27	TRBJ2-1	15	TGTGCCAGCAGTTGGGACGGGAGTAGCTACAATGAGCAGTTCTTC	CASSWDGSSYNEQFF
NA	many	TRBV6-1	TRBJ1-1	19	TGTGCCAGCAGCGAGCAAGACAGGCGATTTTACCCCCTGAACACTGAAGCTTTCTTT	CASSEQDRRFYPLNTEAFF
NA	few	TRBV24-1	TRBJ1-2	11	TGTGCCACCAGCCGGGGATATGGCTACACCTTC	CATSRGYGYTF
TRBD1	many	TRBV9	TRBJ1-6	15	TGTGCCAGCAGCGTAGGTCGGGACAGTAATTCACCCCTCCACTTT	CASSVGRDSNSPLHF
NA	many	TRBV2	TRBJ2-3	15	TGTGCCAGCAGTTCAAACATAGGTGGAGGAGTCACGCAGTATTTT	CASSSNIGGGVTQYF
TRBD1	many	TRBV6-1	TRBJ1-6	14	TGTGCCAGCAGTTCCGGGACAGGGTGGTCACCCCTCCACTTT	CASSSGTGWSPLHF
NA	few	TRBV3-1	TRBJ1-5	14	TGTGCCAGCAGCCAAGATTTGGGGACTCAGCCCCAGCATTTT	CASSQDLGTQPQHF
NA	NA	TRBV11-2	TRBJ1-1	14	TGTGCCAGCAGCTTCCTGGGACAGAACACTGAAGCTTTCTTT	CASSFLGQNTEAFF
TRBD1	few	TRBV6-2/TRBV6-3	TRBJ1-1	17	TGTGCCAGCAGTTACTCCTTCGGACAGGGATATAACACTGAAGCTTTCTTT	CASSYSFGQGYNTEAFF
NA	NA	TRBV12-3/TRBV12-4	TRBJ1-1	15	TGTGCCAGCAGTTTAGCGGGGAACCGCCGGACTGAAGCTTTCTTT	CASSLAGNRRTEAFF
NA	NA	TRBV7-9	TRBJ2-6	15	TGTGCCAGCAGCCCCGGGGTTTCCGGGGCCAACGTCCTGACTTTC	CASSPGVSGANVLTF
NA	many	TRBV7-3	TRBJ2-6	18	TGTGCCAGCAGCTTAATTTCCTCGGGGACCTCTGGGGCCAACGTCCTGACTTTC	CASSLISSGTSGANVLTF
NA	many	TRBV12-3/TRBV12-4	TRBJ1-2	18	TGTGCCAGCAGTCCTTACGGCTATGGGGGGGAATTTAACTATGGCTACACCTTC	CASSPYGYGGEFNYGYTF
TRBD1	NA	TRBV4-1	TRBJ1-6	18	TGCGCCAGCAGCCACCCAGGACAGGGGAGGACCTATAATTCACCCCTCCACTTT	CASSHPGQGRTYNSPLHF